The 30 T cell receptor beta chains below were found in one sample sequenced in a study of T cells in Graves' hyperthyroidism and ophthalmopathy. RNA transcripts provided the source from which TCR beta CDR3 regions were amplified. Carried out on the TCR CDR3, a first-round RT-PCR used the HTBI primer set. TCRdb redid the calling of the multiplex PCR reads with MiXCR, one entry per CDR3 protein. The table shows approximately 500,000 distinct CDR3 sequences, with 46% occurring only once. The sequencing input was peripheral blood or thyroid tissue (not recorded which). The receptors were gathered from a woman aged 18-29 years with Graves' hyperthyroidism.

This clonotype was counted many times. This rearrangement joins TRBV14 to TRBJ2-1; D uncertain. The germline V gene has CDR1 SGHDN and CDR2 FVKESK. Trimming shortened V by 0 bases and J by 7 bases, and 7 bases separated the two germline ends. This CDR3 comprises 13 residues. In DNA form, the CDR3 reads TGTGCCAGCAGCCAAGATTACCTAAATGAGCAGTTCTTC. It encodes CASSQDYLNEQFF.

The CDR3 sequence is CSVEAAGGTQYF. Here the CDR3 DNA reads TGCAGCGTTGAGGCGGCGGGAGGGACCCAGTACTTC. V is TRBV20-1 and J is TRBJ2-5; 8 nucleotides match TRBD2. From germline, CDR1 is DFQATT and CDR2 SNEGSKA (reference sequence). This CDR3 region has 12 residues.

This clonotype showed up many times. The V and J genes are TRBV2 and TRBJ2-7, with 10 nucleotides matching TRBD1. The CDR3 is made up of 14 amino acids. Germline loops: CDR1 SNHLY, CDR2 FYNNEI. The trim removed 5 bases at V and 6 bases at J, leaving 7 bases unmatched. The CDR3 DNA follows: TGTGCCAGCAGTTTCGGGACAGGGGATCGCGAGCAGTACTTC. It specifies CASSFGTGDREQYF.

This clonotype was recorded at least ten times. The V call is TRBV5-1, the J call TRBJ2-7, with 9 bases matching TRBD1. CDR3 length equals 15 residues. CDR1 and CDR2 from the germline V gene are SGHRS and YFSETQ. V was clipped by 1 base and J by 7 bases; unmatched bases: 9. The CDR3, as DNA: TGCGCCAGCAGCTTGACAGGGGGCGCCTTAGATGAGCAGTACTTC. Its translation: CASSLTGGALDEQYF.

This clonotype was found many times. The rearrangement uses TRBV19 and TRBJ1-5; D unclear. The CDR3 length is 14 residues. V lost 6 bases and J lost 6, with 15 bases in between. Germline CDR1 is LNHDA and CDR2 is SQIVND (reference sequence). The CDR3 here is CASRLTGPSQPQHF. The DNA for the CDR3 is TGTGCCAGTAGGTTGACCGGCCCTAGTCAGCCCCAGCATTTT. Full variable domain (remainder filled in from reference TRBV19 and TRBJ1-5): DGGITQSPKYLFRKEGQNVTLSCEQNLNHDAMYWYRQDPGQGLRLIYYSQIVNDFQKGDIAEGYSVSREKKESFPLTVTSAQKNPTAFYLCASRLTGPSQPQHFGDGTRLSIL.

The chain joins TRBV2 to TRBJ1-5; D is unresolved. The V gene lost 5 bases and the J gene lost 5 bases, with 13 bases spanning the gap. Germline assignment: CDR1 SNHLY and CDR2 FYNNEI. The CDR3 is 14 amino acids. The CDR3 loop reads CASSLRWSDQPQHF. The DNA for the CDR3 is TGTGCCAGCAGTTTACGTTGGTCGGATCAGCCCCAGCATTTT.

This clonotype was picked up a small number of times. The chain recombines TRBV19 with TRBJ1-1, with a weak D call TRBD1 (6 bases). This CDR3 spans 14 amino acids. Trimming removed 5 bases from V and 1 base from J, with 11 bases in between. The V gene's germline CDR1 is LNHDA and CDR2 SQIVND (reference sequence). The CDR3 region has the DNA TGTGCCAGTAGTGAAGGGGGGACGAACACTGAAGCTTTCTTT. Amino acids: CASSEGGTNTEAFF.

Only one count was recorded for this clonotype. The V and J genes are TRBV5-5 and TRBJ1-4; a possible D gene is TRBD1 (6 bases). The V end lost 9 bases, the J end lost 9 bases, and 21 bases lay between the germline ends. Per the germline V gene, CDR1 is SGHKS and CDR2 is YYEKEE (reference sequence). The CDR3 spans 14 residues. In nucleotides, the CDR3 is TGTGCCACCATAGCTTTGGGGGCAAGGAAAAAACTGTTTTTT. Translated: CATIALGARKKLFF.

The chain employs TRBV19 and TRBJ2-7; 8 bases fit TRBD1. Germline values: CDR1 LNHDA, CDR2 SQIVND (reference sequence). This CDR3 is 12 amino acids long. V lost 5 bases to trimming and J lost 7 bases; unmatched junction nucleotides: 4. The CDR3 region is CASSGQGQEQYF. The CDR3 bases are TGTGCCAGTAGTGGACAGGGTCAGGAGCAGTACTTC.

This clonotype was counted once. The gene calls are TRBV20-1 and TRBJ2-2, with 8 nucleotides matching TRBD2. V was pared by 0 bases and J by 8 bases, with 5 bases of the junction left unmatched. Looked up from germline, CDR1 is DFQATT and CDR2 is SNEGSKA (reference sequence). The CDR3 covers 14 residues. In nucleotides, the CDR3 is TGCAGTGCTAGAGATCTGGGACTAGTGGGGGAGCTGTTTTTT. Protein: CSARDLGLVGELFF.

The chain carries TRBV7-9 and TRBJ1-1; D ambiguous. V gave up 0 bases and J gave up 12 bases, with 14 bases separating them. The CDR3 has 13 amino acids. The V gene's germline CDR1 is SEHNR and CDR2 FQNEAQ (reference sequence). The CDR3 loop is CASSLALRKETFF. CDR3 nucleotides: TGTGCCAGCAGCTTAGCTCTACGGAAGGAGACTTTCTTT.

This clonotype was observed many times. CDR3 sequence (DNA): TGTGCCAGCAGCATCACAGGGCCCTACGAGCAGTACTTC. Protein: CASSITGPYEQYF. V gene TRBV7-2 combines with J gene TRBJ2-7; a weak D match, TRBD1 (6 bases). The length of the CDR3 is 13 residues. CDR1 and CDR2 from the germline V gene are SGHTA and FQGNSA. Trimming left V 5 bases short and J 2 bases short, with 10 bases between.

This clonotype was seen more than once but under ten times. The V call is TRBV2, the J call TRBJ2-1; 9 positions agree with TRBD2. With 5 bases clipped from V and 9 bases from J, the junction kept 11 bases outside the gene matches. This CDR3 has 15 amino acids. From germline, CDR1 is SNHLY and CDR2 FYNNEI. Here the CDR3 DNA reads TGTGCCAGCAGTCAAAATCTAGCGGGATCGGGTGAGCAGTTCTTC. Translating it yields CASSQNLAGSGEQFF.

This clonotype was seen many times. J is TRBJ1-3 and V is TRBV12-3 or TRBV12-4; no firm D call. V was clipped by 5 bases and J by 0 bases, with 5 bases between them. This CDR3 comprises 13 residues. This CDR3 is CASSPVSGNTIYF. CDR3 nucleotides: TGTGCCAGCAGTCCTGTCTCTGGAAACACCATATATTTT.

This clonotype was detected many times. The chain uses TRBV12-3 or TRBV12-4 and TRBJ1-1; D is unresolved. The V gene lost 3 bases and the J gene lost 1 base, with 6 bases spanning the gap. The CDR3 contains 13 residues. CDR3 coding DNA: TGTGCCAGCAGTTTTACAGCGAACACTGAAGCTTTCTTT. It specifies CASSFTANTEAFF.

This rearrangement joins TRBV9 to TRBJ1-6; D not resolved. Germline CDR1 and CDR2: SGDLS and YYNGEE. This CDR3 contains 12 residues. CDR3 DNA: TGTGCTCAACACGAGAATAATTCACCCCTCCACTTT. This sequence encodes CAQHENNSPLHF.

This clonotype has ten or more counts. The J gene is TRBJ1-3, the V gene TRBV4-1; the D gene is possibly TRBD1 (5 bases). Germline V lookup: CDR1 MGHRA, CDR2 YSYEKL. This CDR3 region has 16 residues. V lost 0 bases and J lost 0, with 9 bases in between. The CDR3 here is CASSQESGYSGNTIYF. The CDR3 nucleotides read TGCGCCAGCAGCCAAGAATCAGGGTACTCTGGAAACACCATATATTTT.

This clonotype was detected ten times or more. Here the CDR3 DNA reads TGTGCCAGCAGGGGGGACGGAACCTACGAGCAGTACTTC. This gives the protein CASRGDGTYEQYF. V gene TRBV2 combines with J gene TRBJ2-7, with D perhaps TRBD1 or TRBD2 (5 bases each). Germline V gene data show CDR1 as SNHLY and CDR2 as FYNNEI. Deletions cut 6 bases from V and 2 bases from J, with 11 bases between. The CDR3 spans 13 residues.

As for this clonotype: A much bigger clone sits one base away, suggesting this may be a read error. CDR3 sequence (DNA): TGTGCCAGCAGTGAACAGGGGCAGCCCCAGCATTTT. Translating it yields CASSEQGQPQHF. The V gene is TRBV12-3 or TRBV12-4, the J gene TRBJ1-5, with TRBD1 identical over 7 bases. The CDR3 has 12 amino acids. J gave up 7 bases and V 5 bases, and 2 bases lay outside the gene matches.

A word on this clonotype: One junction end disagrees with the germline gene, perhaps due to a read error. The chain links TRBV7-2 to TRBJ2-1, with 9 positions matching TRBD1. Germline CDR1 reads SGHTA; CDR2 reads FQGNSA. The CDR3 runs to 14 residues. The CDR3 reads CASSLAREQGAMVF. Written as DNA, the CDR3 is TGTGCCAGCAGCTTAGCTAGGGAACAGGGGGCGATGGTCTTC.

This clonotype was seen repeatedly, ten times or more. The chain has TRBV12-3 or TRBV12-4 and TRBJ1-5, with D hard to call. Trimming left V 1 base short and J 10 bases short, with 14 bases between. The CDR3 has 14 residues. CDR3 sequence reads: CASSLGGGGNPQHF. The CDR3, as DNA: TGTGCCAGCAGTTTAGGGGGTGGAGGAAACCCCCAGCATTTT.

The chain joins TRBV29-1 to TRBJ2-5; TRBD1 matches at 12 bases. This CDR3 comprises 15 residues. The junction had 7 bases not matched to a gene; V was cut back by 3 bases and J by 5 bases. CDR1 SQVTM and CDR2 ANQGSEA come from the germline V gene. The CDR3 sequence: CSVETGTGGGETQYF. The CDR3 nucleotides are TGCAGCGTTGAGACCGGGACAGGGGGCGGGGAGACCCAGTACTTC.

J is TRBJ1-5 and V is TRBV6-2 or TRBV6-3; TRBD1 might be the D (5 bases). The germline V gene encodes CDR1 MNHEY and CDR2 SVGEGT. Trimming left V 7 bases short and J 7 bases short, with 14 bases between. The CDR3 runs to 13 residues. CDR3: CASKRGLDQPQHF. In DNA, the CDR3 is TGTGCCAGCAAACGGGGGTTGGACCAGCCCCAGCATTTT.

This clonotype occurred many times. V and J are TRBV4-2 and TRBJ2-7, with TRBD2 as a possible D gene (6 bases). Germline CDR1 reads LGHNA; CDR2 reads YNFKEQ. V was clipped by 0 bases and J by 4 bases, with 7 bases between them. CDR3 length: 13 amino acids. The CDR3 loop reads CASSQDGGYEQYF. The CDR3, as DNA: TGTGCCAGCAGCCAAGATGGGGGGTACGAGCAGTACTTC.

In regard to this clonotype: Relative to the germline gene, one junction end is altered; a read error may explain this. V gene TRBV10-3 combines with J gene TRBJ2-7, with 7 nucleotides matching TRBD2. Per germline, CDR1 ENHRY and CDR2 SYGVKD. The CDR3 extends over 17 amino acids. The CDR3 sequence: CASSYRTRGRSSYEQYF. The CDR3 DNA is TGTGCCAGCAGTTACCGGACTAGAGGGAGAAGTTCCTACGAGCAGTACTTC.

The sample holds many counts of this clonotype. As DNA, the CDR3 is TGCGCCAGCAGCCAAGATCGTGCAGGGGGACCTAATGAAAAACTGTTTTTT. Protein product: CASSQDRAGGPNEKLFF. The V call is TRBV4-3, the J call TRBJ1-4, with TRBD1 matching over 7 bases. CDR1 is LGHNA and CDR2 is YSLEER in the germline V gene. After removal of 0 bases from V and 3 bases from J, the junction contained 7 bases not matched to a gene. The CDR3 is made up of 17 amino acids.

V is TRBV20-1 and J is TRBJ2-5, with D maybe TRBD1 (6 bases). CDR3 length equals 15 residues. Between the trimmed V and J ends, which lost 3 bases and 4 bases, there was a span of 18 bases. CDR1 and CDR2 (germline): DFQATT, SNEGSKA (reference sequence). CDR3 in amino acids: CSARRQAEVGETQYF. DNA of the CDR3: TGCAGTGCTAGGAGACAGGCGGAGGTTGGAGAGACCCAGTACTTC.

In nucleotides, the CDR3 is TGTGCCAGCAGCCCAGAGCGGGAACCCCAGCATTTT. Translation: CASSPEREPQHF. The J gene is TRBJ1-5, the V gene TRBV7-9, with D hard to call. The V gene's germline CDR1 is SEHNR and CDR2 FQNEAQ (reference sequence). Trimming took off 5 bases at V and 10 bases at J, with 12 bases between the two ends. The length of the CDR3 is 12 residues.

This clonotype occurred many times. This chain uses TRBV12-3 or TRBV12-4 with TRBJ2-2; no firm D call. CDR3 size: 15 residues. The ends were cut back, 5 bases at V and 0 bases at J, with 10 bases in the middle. CDR3 residues: CASSPRVPNTGELFF. In DNA form, the CDR3 reads TGTGCCAGCAGTCCCCGAGTACCGAACACCGGGGAGCTGTTTTTT.

This clonotype was detected only once. A much larger clonotype is one base distant, so this may be a read error. The rearrangement joins TRBV7-4 to TRBJ1-2, with D hard to call. The germline V gene encodes CDR1 SGHVT and CDR2 SQSDAQ. CDR3 length: 15 residues. The CDR3 bases are TGTGTCAGCAGCTTAGCATTGGCCAATGGCTATGGCTACACCTTC. Amino acid sequence: CVSSLALANGYGYTF.